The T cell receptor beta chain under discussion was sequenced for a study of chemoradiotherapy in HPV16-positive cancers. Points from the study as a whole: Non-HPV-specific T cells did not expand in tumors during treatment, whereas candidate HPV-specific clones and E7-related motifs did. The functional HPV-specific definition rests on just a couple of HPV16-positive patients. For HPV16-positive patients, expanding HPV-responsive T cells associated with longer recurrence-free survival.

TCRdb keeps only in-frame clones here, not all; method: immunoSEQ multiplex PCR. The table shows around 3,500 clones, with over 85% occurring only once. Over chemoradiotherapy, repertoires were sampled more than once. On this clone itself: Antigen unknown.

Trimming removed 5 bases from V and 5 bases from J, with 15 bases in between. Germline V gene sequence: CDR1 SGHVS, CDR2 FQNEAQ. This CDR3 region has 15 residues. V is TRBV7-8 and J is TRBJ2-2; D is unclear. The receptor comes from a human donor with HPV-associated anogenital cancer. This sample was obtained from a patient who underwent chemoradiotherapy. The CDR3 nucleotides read TGTGCCAGCAGCCGCGGAAGGGCCGAAACCGGGGAGCTGTTTTTT. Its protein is CASSRGRAETGELFF.